The T cell receptor beta chain under discussion was sequenced for a study of T-cell reconstitution after alpha-beta-depleted transplantation in children. Overall study findings and caveats: Surviving recipient T cells and thymic progenitors produced the high day-60 TCRbeta diversity seen in some patients. Several hundred expanded graft clones reportedly supplied alpha-beta T cells about two months after transplant.

Many counts were recorded for this clonotype. Its antigen is unknown. Unique molecular identifiers tagged the TCRbeta library. TCRdb called the PCR reads again in MiXCR, with one record for every CDR3 protein. Found here are nearly 250,000 distinct CDR3 sequences, under 9.5% of them singletons; the top ten hold 5% to 7%. Trimming took off 4 bases at V and 0 bases at J, with 13 bases between the two ends. The germline V gene has CDR1 SQVTM and CDR2 ANQGSEA. This CDR3 region has 15 residues. The V gene is TRBV29-1, the J gene TRBJ2-1; no reliable D call. The sequencing used PBMCs, mostly from graft donor cells, collected 180 days after TCRalphabeta/CD19-depleted stem cell transplant. The sequence derives from a male patient under 18 who had a stem cell transplant for acute lymphoblastic leukemia, so the T cells may come from the graft donor. This CDR3 reads CSVVSSLGSYNEQFF. CDR3 bases: TGCAGCGTTGTCAGCAGCCTGGGCTCCTACAATGAGCAGTTCTTC.